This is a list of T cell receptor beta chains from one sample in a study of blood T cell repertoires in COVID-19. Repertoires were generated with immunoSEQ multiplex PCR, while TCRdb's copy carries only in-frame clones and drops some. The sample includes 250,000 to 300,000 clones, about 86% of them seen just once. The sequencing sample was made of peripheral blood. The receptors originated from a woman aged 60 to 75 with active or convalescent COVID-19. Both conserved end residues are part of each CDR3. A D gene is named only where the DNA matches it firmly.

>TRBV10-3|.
CAISDLQGHYGYTF
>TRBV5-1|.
CASSLKGPPGELFF
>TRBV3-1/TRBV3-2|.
CASSQHTDDRPSRF
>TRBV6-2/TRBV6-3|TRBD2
CASSTYERGLAGEPDTQYF
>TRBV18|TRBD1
CASSQGVGNTIYF
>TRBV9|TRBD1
CASSAGQGAVYEKLFF
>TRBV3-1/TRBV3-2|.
CASSQAHVRGTYGYTF
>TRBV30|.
CAWTEGVLNTEAFF
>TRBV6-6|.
CASSYAGVGETQYF
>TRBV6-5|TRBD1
CASSYRTGPYEQYF
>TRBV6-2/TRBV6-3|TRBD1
CASSLGGQGTSPLHF
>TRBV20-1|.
CSASWTFNEQFF
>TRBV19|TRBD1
CASSQGAGTGELFF
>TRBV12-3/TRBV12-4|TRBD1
CASSNTGGYGYTF
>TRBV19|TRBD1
CASSPTGGGSPLHF
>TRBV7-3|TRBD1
CASSSDRGTEAFF
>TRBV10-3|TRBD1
CAISGVGTGTNYGYTF
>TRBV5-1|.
CASSTGELSSYEQYF
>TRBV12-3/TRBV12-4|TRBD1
CASILQGNYGYTF
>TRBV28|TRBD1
CASRFTRTGYGYTF
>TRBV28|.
CASSLWPTDTQYF
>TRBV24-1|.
CATSPVRDEQYF
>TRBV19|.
CASSYSGEGYTF
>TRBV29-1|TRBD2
CSVEVRGTSAYNEQFF
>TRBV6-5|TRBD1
CASRIGQGASPLHF
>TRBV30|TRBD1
CAWDRATEAFF
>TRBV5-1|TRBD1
CASSLIQGVSYEQYF
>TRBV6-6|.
CASSYRRPGNEKLFF
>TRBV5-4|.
CASSLAVGGGCTF
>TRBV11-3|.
CASSADSEQYF
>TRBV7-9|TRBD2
CASSLLAGERDTQYF
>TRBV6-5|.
CASTAGSTDTQYF
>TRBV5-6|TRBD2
CASSLLSGGAVETQYF
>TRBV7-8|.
CASSLRLAEETQYF
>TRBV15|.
CATSSGRISGNTIYF
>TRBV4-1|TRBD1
CASSQPSRGRAGNTIYF
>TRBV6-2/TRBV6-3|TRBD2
CASSSSGGPYEQYF
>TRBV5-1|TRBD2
CASSSSGTSGNEQYF
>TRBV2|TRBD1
CASSEGRQGYGYTF
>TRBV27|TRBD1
CASSPNRGGVSGANVLTF
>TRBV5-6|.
CASSMSGTYGYTF
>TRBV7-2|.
CASSSHPWDSPNEQFF
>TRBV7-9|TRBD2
CASIPPGLHIPPGFF
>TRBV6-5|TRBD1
CASRRPGQGGGYTF
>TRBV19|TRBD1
CASSMGQGAVQPQHF
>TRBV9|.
CASSGRDYDEKLFF
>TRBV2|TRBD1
CASSEEGRGSYTF